The 22 T cell receptor beta chains in this list originate from one sample, sequenced in a study of cytomegalovirus exposure and HLA in healthy donors. PCR used 60 Vbeta primers and 13 Jbeta primers. Generated by immunoSEQ multiplex PCR, the TCRdb table keeps only in-frame clones and is missing some. The repertoire holds around 150,000 clones, 80% seen once, with approximately 4.5% in the top ten. Specimen: PBMCs. These receptor sequences come from a man aged 30-40 years in good health and CMV-seronegative.

CDR3 sequence reads: CASSFPGTREQYF. The CDR3 DNA is TGTGCCAGCAGCTTTCCGGGAACTCGGGAGCAGTACTTC. The chain has TRBV5-4 and TRBJ2-7; perhaps TRBD2 as D (5 bases). This CDR3 is built from 13 residues. The germline V and J ends were trimmed by 2 bases and 7 bases, with 13 bases remaining between them. The V gene's germline CDR1 is SGHNT and CDR2 YYREEE (reference sequence).

The chain joins TRBV7-9 to TRBJ2-7; 9 positions match TRBD2. Trimming at V came to 5 bases and at J to 2 bases, leaving 7 bases not matched to a gene. This CDR3 is built from 15 residues. Germline V CDR1 and CDR2: SEHNR, FQNEAQ (reference sequence). The CDR3, as DNA: TGTGCCAGCAGCCCAGCTAGCGGGGCGCCCTACGAGCAGTACTTC. Protein sequence: CASSPASGAPYEQYF.

V gene TRBV30 combines with J gene TRBJ1-2; D is uncertain. From germline, CDR1 is GTSNPN and CDR2 SVGIG (reference sequence). This CDR3 contains 12 residues. V was cut by 0 bases and J by 4 bases, with 6 bases left in between. CDR3: CAWSVLSYGYTF. The CDR3, as DNA: TGTGCCTGGAGTGTACTCTCCTATGGCTACACCTTC.

V is TRBV28 and J is TRBJ1-1; perhaps TRBD1 as D (5 bases). The V gene's germline CDR1 is MDHEN and CDR2 SYDVKM. The CDR3 is 14 amino acids. Trimming left V 6 bases short and J 0 bases short, with 11 bases between. CDR3 amino acids: CASSSTAMNTEAFF. DNA for the CDR3: TGTGCCAGCAGCTCGACAGCCATGAACACTGAAGCTTTCTTT.

The chain employs TRBV5-4 and TRBJ2-5; a weak D match, TRBD1 (6 bases). V was shortened by 0 bases and J by 5 bases, with 11 bases between the two germline ends. This CDR3 is 14 amino acids long. Germline assignment: CDR1 SGHNT and CDR2 YYREEE (reference sequence). CDR3 amino acids: CASSLGARGETQYF. The CDR3 DNA reads TGTGCCAGCAGCTTGGGAGCTAGGGGGGAGACCCAGTACTTC.

This clone was seen a handful of times. The chain uses TRBV30 and TRBJ1-1, with 7 bases fitting TRBD1. CDR1 is GTSNPN and CDR2 is SVGIG in the germline V gene (reference sequence). After removal of 5 bases from V and 3 bases from J, the junction contained 3 bases not matched to a gene. The CDR3 has 12 residues. The CDR3 sequence is CAWDREDTEAFF. CDR3 nucleotides: TGTGCCTGGGACAGGGAAGACACTGAAGCTTTCTTT. The whole variable domain, remainder taken from reference TRBV30 and TRBJ1-1, is SQTIHQWPATLVQPVGSPLSLECTVEGTSNPNLYWYRQAAGRGLQLLFYSVGIGQISSEVPQNLSASRPQDRQFILSSKKLLLSDSGFYLCAWDREDTEAFFGQGTRLTVV.

V usage is TRBV11-2 and J usage is TRBJ2-2; 12 bases map to TRBD2. The CDR3 sequence is 16 residues long. The junction had 3 bases not matched to a gene; V was cut back by 5 bases and J by 2 bases. Per the germline V gene, CDR1 is SGHAT and CDR2 is FQNNGV. The CDR3: CASSPTSGSNTGELFF. The CDR3 DNA follows: TGTGCCAGCAGCCCGACTAGCGGGAGTAACACCGGGGAGCTGTTTTTT.

This rearrangement joins TRBV2 to TRBJ1-1, with D perhaps matching TRBD1 (5 bases). V lost 0 bases to trimming and J lost 5 bases, with 10 bases between them. CDR3 length equals 14 residues. Germline V gene lookup returns CDR1 SNHLY and CDR2 FYNNEI. The DNA for the CDR3 is TGTGCCAGCAGTGAAGCGCTTCGGGGGACTGAAGCTTTCTTT. Translated: CASSEALRGTEAFF.

There are a few counts of this clone. This chain links TRBV5-1 with TRBJ2-7; 7 bases match TRBD1. The CDR3 consists of 14 residues. CDR1 is SGHRS, CDR2 YFSETQ, per germline. J was trimmed by 1 base and V by 4 bases; bases with no gene match: 5. Written as DNA, the CDR3 is TGCGCCAGCAGCGGGACAGTAAAATCCTACGAGCAGTACTTC. Encoded protein: CASSGTVKSYEQYF.

The chain links TRBV5-1 to TRBJ2-1; tentatively, D is TRBD2 (6 bases). This CDR3 is 17 amino acids long. CDR1 is SGHRS and CDR2 is YFSETQ in the germline V gene. The V end lost 0 bases, the J end lost 0 bases, and 13 bases lay between the germline ends. CDR3 region: CASSLAMAGISYNEQFF. The CDR3 DNA reads as TGCGCCAGCAGCTTGGCCATGGCGGGGATCTCCTACAATGAGCAGTTCTTC.

This sequence joins TRBV18 and TRBJ2-3, with D maybe TRBD2 (5 bases). V lost 3 bases to trimming and J lost 6 bases, with 7 bases between them. Germline V CDR1 and CDR2: KGHSH, LQKENI. The CDR3 is 12 amino acids. CDR3 protein: CASSPVADTQYF. CDR3 in DNA: TGTGCCAGCTCACCGGTAGCGGATACGCAGTATTTT.

The chain recombines TRBV27 with TRBJ1-1; no clear D. The CDR3 has 13 amino acids. Looked up from germline, CDR1 is MNHEY and CDR2 is SMNVEV (reference sequence). The V end was cut by 5 bases, the J end by 1 base, with 8 bases between. The DNA for the CDR3 is TGTGCCAGCAGTCCCCCCCGGAACACTGAAGCTTTCTTT. Amino acids: CASSPPRNTEAFF.

The CDR3 DNA reads TGTGCCAGCAGCACGGGGGGGACTCCTAATTTCTCCTACAATGAGCAGTTCTTC. Translated: CASSTGGTPNFSYNEQFF. This chain connects TRBV7-9 to TRBJ2-1, with 8 bases fitting TRBD2. The CDR3 extends over 18 amino acids. Germline CDR1 SEHNR, CDR2 FQNEAQ (reference sequence). The V gene end was trimmed by 5 bases and the J gene end by 0 bases; junction bases not matched to a gene: 12.

The chain is built from TRBV18 and TRBJ2-7; a weak D match, TRBD2 (5 bases). Germline loops: CDR1 KGHSH, CDR2 LQKENI. The CDR3 totals 15 residues. The V gene lost 3 bases and the J gene lost 0 bases, with 12 bases spanning the gap. This CDR3 is CASSPDSDVSYEQYF. The CDR3 coding sequence is TGTGCCAGCTCACCGGACTCCGACGTCTCCTACGAGCAGTACTTC.

This clone was seen a single time. The CDR3 sequence is CSARGPSPLHF. The CDR3 DNA is TGCAGTGCTAGAGGGCCCTCACCCCTCCACTTT. V and J are TRBV20-1 and TRBJ1-6; no firm D call. CDR3 length: 11 amino acids. With 1 base removed from V and 10 bases from J, the gap between germline ends came to 5 bases. From germline, CDR1 is DFQATT and CDR2 SNEGSKA (reference sequence).

This clone was seen a handful of times. The rearrangement uses TRBV18 and TRBJ1-5, with 7 nucleotides matching TRBD1. This CDR3 is 15 amino acids long. The J segment lost 6 bases and the V segment lost 4 bases, leaving 9 bases of the junction unmatched. The germline gives CDR1 KGHSH, CDR2 LQKENI. This CDR3 is CASSLAGQERQPQHF. CDR3 DNA: TGTGCCAGCTCACTTGCAGGACAGGAACGTCAGCCCCAGCATTTT.

V and J are TRBV2 and TRBJ1-5; 9 bases are a match to TRBD1. The J segment lost 2 bases and the V segment lost 6 bases, leaving 2 bases of the junction unmatched. This CDR3 spans 14 amino acids. Germline values: CDR1 SNHLY, CDR2 FYNNEI. DNA of the CDR3: TGTGCCAGCAGGAGGGACAGGGGCAATCAGCCCCAGCATTTT. Translating it yields CASRRDRGNQPQHF.

The sample holds a few counts of this clone. V gene TRBV28 combines with J gene TRBJ1-5; no definite D call. Trimming removed 5 bases at V and 6 bases at J, with 11 bases between. The germline gives CDR1 MDHEN, CDR2 SYDVKM. This CDR3 region has 13 residues. The CDR3 reads CASSPMEGQPQHF. The CDR3 nucleotides read TGTGCCAGCAGTCCAATGGAGGGTCAGCCCCAGCATTTT.

J is TRBJ2-5 and V is TRBV7-9, with TRBD2 as a possible D gene (6 bases). The CDR3 has 14 amino acids. From germline, CDR1 is SEHNR and CDR2 FQNEAQ (reference sequence). The ends were cut back, 5 bases at V and 2 bases at J, with 12 bases in the middle. The CDR3 DNA is TGTGCCAGCAGCCTGGGGGGAGTACAAGAGACCCAGTACTTC. Translating it yields CASSLGGVQETQYF.

The genes are TRBV11-2 and TRBJ1-2, with 9 bases identical to TRBD1. V lost 6 bases to trimming and J lost 9 bases; unmatched junction nucleotides: 5. This CDR3 is built from 12 residues. The germline V gene has CDR1 SGHAT and CDR2 FQNNGV. The CDR3 DNA follows: TGTGCCAGCAGAGGGACAGGGTTGAGCTACACCTTC. It encodes CASRGTGLSYTF.

The V and J genes are TRBV7-2 and TRBJ2-7; TRBD2 agrees at 10 bases. Germline values: CDR1 SGHTA, CDR2 FQGNSA. The CDR3 length is 15 residues. The J segment lost 0 bases and the V segment lost 5 bases, leaving 4 bases of the junction unmatched. The CDR3 loop reads CASSRRTSGSYEQYF. The DNA for the CDR3 is TGTGCCAGCAGCCGAAGGACTAGCGGCTCCTACGAGCAGTACTTC.

The chain employs TRBV14 and TRBJ2-2; D may be TRBD1 (5 bases). V was trimmed by 1 base and J by 8 bases, leaving 11 bases between them. CDR1 is SGHDN and CDR2 is FVKESK in the germline V gene. This CDR3 region has 14 residues. The CDR3 sequence is CASSQVTGPGELFF. The CDR3 coding sequence is TGTGCCAGCAGCCAAGTTACAGGTCCAGGGGAGCTGTTTTTT. Full variable domain (rest looked up from reference TRBV14 and TRBJ2-2): EAGVTQFPSHSVIEKGQTVTLRCDPISGHDNLYWYRRVMGKEIKFLLHFVKESKQDESGMPNNRFLAERTGGTYSTLKVQPAELEDSGVYFCASSQVTGPGELFFGEGSRLTVL.